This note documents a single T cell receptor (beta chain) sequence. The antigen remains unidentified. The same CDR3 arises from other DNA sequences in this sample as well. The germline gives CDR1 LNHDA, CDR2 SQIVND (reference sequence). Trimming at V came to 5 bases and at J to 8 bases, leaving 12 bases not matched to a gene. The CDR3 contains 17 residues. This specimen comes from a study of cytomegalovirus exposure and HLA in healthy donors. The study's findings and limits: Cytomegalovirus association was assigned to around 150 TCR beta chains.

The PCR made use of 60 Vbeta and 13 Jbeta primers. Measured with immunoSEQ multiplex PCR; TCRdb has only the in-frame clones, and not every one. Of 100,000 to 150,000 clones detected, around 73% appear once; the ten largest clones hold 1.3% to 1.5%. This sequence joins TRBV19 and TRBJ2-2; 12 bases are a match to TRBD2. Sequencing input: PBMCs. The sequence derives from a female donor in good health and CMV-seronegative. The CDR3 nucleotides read TGTGCCAGTAGTTCCAGGACTAGCGGGAAGTGGGCTGGGGAGCTGTTTTTT. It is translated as CASSSRTSGKWAGELFF.